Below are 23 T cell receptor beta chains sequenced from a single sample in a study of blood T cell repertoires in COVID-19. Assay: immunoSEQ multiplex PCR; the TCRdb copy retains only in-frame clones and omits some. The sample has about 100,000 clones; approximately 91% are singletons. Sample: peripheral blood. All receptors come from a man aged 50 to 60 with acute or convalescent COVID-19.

CDR3 region: CASSPRGTSNSPLHF. The CDR3, as DNA: TGCGCCAGCAGCCCTCGCGGGACTTCTAATTCACCCCTCCACTTT. V and J are TRBV4-3 and TRBJ1-6; the D gene is possibly TRBD1 (5 bases). Germline values: CDR1 LGHNA, CDR2 YSLEER. The germline V and J ends were trimmed by 4 bases and 6 bases, with 13 bases remaining between them. This CDR3 is built from 15 residues.

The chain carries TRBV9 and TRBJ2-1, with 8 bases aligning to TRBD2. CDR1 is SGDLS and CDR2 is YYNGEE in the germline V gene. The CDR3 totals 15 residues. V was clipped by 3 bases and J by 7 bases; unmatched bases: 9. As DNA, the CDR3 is TGTGCCAGCAGCGCCACCGGGGGGGCCATAAATGAGCAGTTCTTC. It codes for CASSATGGAINEQFF.

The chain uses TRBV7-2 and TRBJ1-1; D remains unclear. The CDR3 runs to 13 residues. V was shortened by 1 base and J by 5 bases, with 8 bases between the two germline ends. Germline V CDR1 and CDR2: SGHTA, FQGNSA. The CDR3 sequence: CASSLVRGTEAFF. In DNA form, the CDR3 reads TGTGCCAGCAGCTTAGTTCGGGGAACTGAAGCTTTCTTT.

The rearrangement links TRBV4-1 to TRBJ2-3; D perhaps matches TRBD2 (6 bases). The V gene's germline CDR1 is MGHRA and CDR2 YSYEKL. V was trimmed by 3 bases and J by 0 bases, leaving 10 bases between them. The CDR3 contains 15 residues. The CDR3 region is CASSHPGLSTDTQYF. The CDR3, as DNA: TGCGCCAGCAGCCACCCGGGACTGAGCACAGATACGCAGTATTTT.

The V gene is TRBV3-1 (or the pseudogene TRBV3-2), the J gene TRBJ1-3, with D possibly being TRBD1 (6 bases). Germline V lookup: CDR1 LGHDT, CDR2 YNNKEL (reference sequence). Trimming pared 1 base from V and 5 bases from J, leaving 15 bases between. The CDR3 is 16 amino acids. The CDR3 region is CASSQAGQGYRNTIYF. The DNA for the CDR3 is TGTGCCAGCAGCCAAGCCGGCCAGGGGTATAGAAACACCATATATTTT.

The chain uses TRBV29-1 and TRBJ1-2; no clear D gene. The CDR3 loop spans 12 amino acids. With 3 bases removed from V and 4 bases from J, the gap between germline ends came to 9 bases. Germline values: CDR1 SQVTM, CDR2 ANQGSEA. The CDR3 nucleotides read TGCAGCGTTGAGAGGGCGAGCTATGGCTACACCTTC. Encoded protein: CSVERASYGYTF.

The CDR3 is CASSPLGLFSGANVLTF. The CDR3 bases are TGTGCCAGCTCACCACTCGGACTTTTCTCTGGGGCCAACGTCCTGACTTTC. V and J are TRBV18 and TRBJ2-6; possible D gene TRBD2, 5 bases. In germline, CDR1 is KGHSH, CDR2 LQKENI. The CDR3 loop spans 17 amino acids. Trimming stripped 1 base from V and 0 bases from J, with 10 bases between.

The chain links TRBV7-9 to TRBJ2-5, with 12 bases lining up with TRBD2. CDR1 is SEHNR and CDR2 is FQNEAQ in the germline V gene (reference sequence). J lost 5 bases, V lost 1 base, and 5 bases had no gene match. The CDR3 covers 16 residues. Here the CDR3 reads CASSLGLAGAGETQYF. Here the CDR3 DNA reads TGTGCCAGCAGCTTAGGACTAGCGGGGGCTGGGGAGACCCAGTACTTC.

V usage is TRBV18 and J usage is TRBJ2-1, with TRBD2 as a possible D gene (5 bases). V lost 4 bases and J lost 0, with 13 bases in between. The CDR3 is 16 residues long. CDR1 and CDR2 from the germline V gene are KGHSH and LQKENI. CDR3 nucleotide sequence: TGTGCCAGCTCACTCAGACGGGCGGGCTCCTACAATGAGCAGTTCTTC. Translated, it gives CASSLRRAGSYNEQFF.

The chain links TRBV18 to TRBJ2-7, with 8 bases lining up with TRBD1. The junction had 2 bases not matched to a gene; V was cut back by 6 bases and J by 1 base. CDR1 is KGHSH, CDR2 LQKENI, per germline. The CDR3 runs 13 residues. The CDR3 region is CASSNRGSYEQYF. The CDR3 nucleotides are TGTGCCAGCTCCAACAGGGGGTCCTACGAGCAGTACTTC.

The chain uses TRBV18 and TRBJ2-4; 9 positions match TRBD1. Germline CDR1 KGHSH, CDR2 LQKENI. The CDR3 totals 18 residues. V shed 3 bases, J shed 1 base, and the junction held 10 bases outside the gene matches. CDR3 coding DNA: TGTGCCAGCTCACCGGGGGGACAGGGTTCGAGGGCCAAAAACATTCAGTACTTC. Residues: CASSPGGQGSRAKNIQYF.

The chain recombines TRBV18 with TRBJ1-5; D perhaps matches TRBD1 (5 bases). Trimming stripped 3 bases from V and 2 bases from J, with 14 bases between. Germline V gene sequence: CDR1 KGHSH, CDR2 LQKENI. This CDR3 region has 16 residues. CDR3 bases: TGTGCCAGCTCACCGGGGGGAGGGTATCGCAATCAGCCCCAGCATTTT. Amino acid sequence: CASSPGGGYRNQPQHF.

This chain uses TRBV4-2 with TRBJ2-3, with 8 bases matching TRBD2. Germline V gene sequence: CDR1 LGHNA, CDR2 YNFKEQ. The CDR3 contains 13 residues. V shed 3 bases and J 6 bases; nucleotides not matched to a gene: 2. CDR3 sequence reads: CASSQGLVDTQYF. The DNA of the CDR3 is TGTGCCAGCAGCCAGGGACTAGTGGATACGCAGTATTTT.

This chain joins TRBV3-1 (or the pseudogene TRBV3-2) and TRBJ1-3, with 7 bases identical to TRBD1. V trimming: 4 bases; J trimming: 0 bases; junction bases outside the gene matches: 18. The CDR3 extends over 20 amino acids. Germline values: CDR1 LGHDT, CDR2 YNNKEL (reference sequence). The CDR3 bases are TGTGCCAGCAGCCCCTTACGGGACAGCCCTATACCGGGCTCTGGAAACACCATATATTTT. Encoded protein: CASSPLRDSPIPGSGNTIYF.

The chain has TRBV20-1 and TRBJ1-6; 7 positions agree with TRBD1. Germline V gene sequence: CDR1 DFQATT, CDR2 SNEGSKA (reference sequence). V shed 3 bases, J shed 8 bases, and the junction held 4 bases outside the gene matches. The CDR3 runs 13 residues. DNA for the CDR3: TGCAGTGCTAGTTGGGACAGTGATTCACCCCTCCACTTT. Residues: CSASWDSDSPLHF.

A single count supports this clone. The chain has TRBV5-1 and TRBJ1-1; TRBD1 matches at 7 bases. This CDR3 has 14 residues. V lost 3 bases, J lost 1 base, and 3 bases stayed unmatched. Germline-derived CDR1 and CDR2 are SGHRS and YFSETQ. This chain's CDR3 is CASSSRGENTEAFF. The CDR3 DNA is TGCGCCAGCAGCTCCAGGGGGGAGAACACTGAAGCTTTCTTT.

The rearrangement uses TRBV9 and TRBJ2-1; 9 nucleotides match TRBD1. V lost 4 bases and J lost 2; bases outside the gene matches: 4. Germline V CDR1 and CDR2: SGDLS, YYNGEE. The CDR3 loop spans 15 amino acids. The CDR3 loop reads CASSIRQGAYNEQFF. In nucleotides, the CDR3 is TGTGCCAGCAGCATTCGACAGGGGGCCTACAATGAGCAGTTCTTC.

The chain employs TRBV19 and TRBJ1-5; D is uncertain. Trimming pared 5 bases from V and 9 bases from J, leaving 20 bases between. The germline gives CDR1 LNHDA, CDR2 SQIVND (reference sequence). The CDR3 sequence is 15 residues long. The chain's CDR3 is CASSSGARLEGPQHF. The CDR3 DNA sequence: TGTGCCAGTAGTTCCGGAGCCAGGTTGGAGGGGCCCCAGCATTTT.

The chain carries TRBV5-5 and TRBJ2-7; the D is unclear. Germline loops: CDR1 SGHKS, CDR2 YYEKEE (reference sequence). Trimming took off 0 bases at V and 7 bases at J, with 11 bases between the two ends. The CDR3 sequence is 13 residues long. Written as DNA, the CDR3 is TGTGCCAGCAGCTTGGTGCTTCAGGTTGAGCAGTACTTC. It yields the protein CASSLVLQVEQYF.

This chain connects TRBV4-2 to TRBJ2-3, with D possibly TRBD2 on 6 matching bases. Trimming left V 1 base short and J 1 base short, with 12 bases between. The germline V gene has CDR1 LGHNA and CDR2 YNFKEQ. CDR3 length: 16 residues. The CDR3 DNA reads TGTGCCAGCAGCCAAGGGCACGGGGGTGGCACAGATACGCAGTATTTT. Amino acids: CASSQGHGGGTDTQYF.

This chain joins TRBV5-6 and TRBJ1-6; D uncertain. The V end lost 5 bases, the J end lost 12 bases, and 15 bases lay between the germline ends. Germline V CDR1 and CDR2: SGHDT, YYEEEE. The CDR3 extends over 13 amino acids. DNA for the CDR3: TGTGCCAGCAGGGAGGCGGCCCGGGGACCCCTCCACTTT. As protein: CASREAARGPLHF. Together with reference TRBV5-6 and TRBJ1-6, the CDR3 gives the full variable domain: DAGVTQSPTHLIKTRGQQVTLRCSPKSGHDTVSWYQQALGQGPQFIFQYYEEEERQRGNFPDRFSGHQFPNYSSELNVNALLLGDSALYLCASREAARGPLHFGNGTRLTVT.

Here the CDR3 reads CASSLDQTGELFF. The CDR3 DNA sequence: TGTGCCAGCTCCCTAGATCAAACCGGGGAGCTGTTTTTT. The chain employs TRBV18 and TRBJ2-2; D gene ambiguous. The V end lost 6 bases, the J end lost 5 bases, and 10 bases lay between the germline ends. The CDR3 consists of 13 residues. Looked up from germline, CDR1 is KGHSH and CDR2 is LQKENI.

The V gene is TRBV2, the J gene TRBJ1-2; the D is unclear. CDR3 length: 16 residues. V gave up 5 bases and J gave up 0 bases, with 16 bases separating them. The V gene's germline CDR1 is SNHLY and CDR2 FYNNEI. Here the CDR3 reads CASSPWGVSANYGYTF. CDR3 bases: TGTGCCAGCAGTCCGTGGGGAGTTTCAGCTAACTATGGCTACACCTTC. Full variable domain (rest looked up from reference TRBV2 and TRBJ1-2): EPEVTQTPSHQVTQMGQEVILRCVPISNHLYFYWYRQILGQKVEFLVSFYNNEISEKSEIFDDQFSVERPDGSNFTLKIRSTKLEDSAMYFCASSPWGVSANYGYTFGSGTRLTVV.